The 24 T cell receptor beta chains below were found in one sample sequenced in a study of a mutant IDH1 vaccine in newly diagnosed glioma. Time point of the sample: week 11, during vaccination. Every vaccination contained 300 ug of the mutant IDH1 20-mer peptide and was paired with topical imiquimod. Clones were read by immunoSEQ multiplex PCR, and TCRdb kept only the in-frame ones, dropping some. The data show fewer than 70,000 clones, approximately 90% seen once. These receptors' targets are unknown. This specimen consisted of PBMCs, obtained from a glioma patient whose treatment included an IDH1 peptide vaccine. Receptor source: a man aged 35 to 55 with glioma.

This clone was picked up a small number of times. The gene calls are TRBV14 and TRBJ2-7, with TRBD2 matching over 9 bases. This CDR3 has 17 amino acids. The germline V gene encodes CDR1 SGHDN and CDR2 FVKESK. J gave up 5 bases and V 2 bases, and 13 bases lay outside the gene matches. The CDR3 DNA sequence: TGTGCCAGCAGCCAACCATACCCCCCTAGCGGGACCAACGAGCAGTACTTC. Translation gives CASSQPYPPSGTNEQYF. Variable domain in full (rest from reference TRBV14 and TRBJ2-7): EAGVTQFPSHSVIEKGQTVTLRCDPISGHDNLYWYRRVMGKEIKFLLHFVKESKQDESGMPNNRFLAERTGGTYSTLKVQPAELEDSGVYFCASSQPYPPSGTNEQYFGPGTRLTVT.

CDR3 DNA: TGTGCCAGCAGCGTTCGGTCAGGGAGTACCTCTGGGGCCAACGTCCTGACTTTC. Residues: CASSVRSGSTSGANVLTF. The chain uses TRBV9 and TRBJ2-6, with D perhaps TRBD1 or TRBD2 (5 bases each). Germline-derived CDR1 and CDR2 are SGDLS and YYNGEE. The CDR3 loop spans 18 amino acids. V lost 2 bases, J lost 0 bases, and 15 bases lay in between.

V is TRBV19 and J is TRBJ2-3; TRBD1 agrees at 9 bases. The CDR3 covers 16 residues. J lost 0 bases, V lost 0 bases, and 1 base had no gene match. Germline-derived CDR1 and CDR2 are LNHDA and SQIVND (reference sequence). CDR3 amino acids: CASSIEQGASTDTQYF. The CDR3 nucleotides are TGTGCCAGTAGTATAGAACAGGGGGCTAGCACAGATACGCAGTATTTT.

V usage is TRBV19 and J usage is TRBJ2-2; D is possibly TRBD1 (5 bases). V was trimmed by 5 bases and J by 7 bases, leaving 11 bases between them. CDR1 and CDR2 (germline): LNHDA, SQIVND (reference sequence). The CDR3 has 13 amino acids. The CDR3: CASSRPGNGELFF. The CDR3 DNA reads TGTGCCAGTAGTCGCCCAGGGAACGGGGAGCTGTTTTTT. The complete variable domain, with remaining parts taken from reference TRBV19 and TRBJ2-2, reads DGGITQSPKYLFRKEGQNVTLSCEQNLNHDAMYWYRQDPGQGLRLIYYSQIVNDFQKGDIAEGYSVSREKKESFPLTVTSAQKNPTAFYLCASSRPGNGELFFGEGSRLTVL.

The chain uses TRBV5-6 and TRBJ1-1; D perhaps matches TRBD1 (6 bases). The CDR3 is 14 residues long. Trimming removed 2 bases from V and 0 bases from J, with 8 bases in between. Germline lookup yields CDR1 SGHDT and CDR2 YYEEEE. CDR3 loop: CASSFGTLNTEAFF. CDR3 sequence (DNA): TGTGCCAGCAGCTTTGGGACACTGAACACTGAAGCTTTCTTT. Based on the CDR3 plus reference TRBV5-6 and TRBJ1-1, the full variable domain is DAGVTQSPTHLIKTRGQQVTLRCSPKSGHDTVSWYQQALGQGPQFIFQYYEEEERQRGNFPDRFSGHQFPNYSSELNVNALLLGDSALYLCASSFGTLNTEAFFGQGTRLTVV.

V and J are TRBV23-1 and TRBJ1-2; the D gene is possibly TRBD1 (5 bases). TRBV23-1 is assigned to the ORF class and has an uncertain function. CDR3 size: 16 residues. V was shortened by 2 bases and J by 7 bases, with 20 bases between the two germline ends. The CDR3 coding sequence is TGCGCCAGCAGTCAAGTCCGAGACGTGGGGGGTATTGGCTACACCTTC. Translation gives CASSQVRDVGGIGYTF.

This chain joins TRBV28 and TRBJ2-6; D gene unclear. Germline V gives CDR1 MDHEN, CDR2 SYDVKM. Trimming took off 2 bases at V and 4 bases at J, with 12 bases between the two ends. The CDR3 length is 16 residues. CDR3 coding DNA: TGTGCCAGCAGTTTAAGTCTAGGATTGGGGGCCAACGTCCTGACTTTC. It encodes CASSLSLGLGANVLTF.

The V and J genes are TRBV28 and TRBJ2-1; 8 bases are shared with TRBD2. V trimming: 2 bases; J trimming: 7 bases; junction bases outside the gene matches: 7. The germline V gene encodes CDR1 MDHEN and CDR2 SYDVKM. The CDR3 is made up of 15 amino acids. The CDR3 spells CASSLRGGQGNEQFF. As DNA, the CDR3 is TGTGCCAGCAGTTTACGGGGGGGCCAAGGGAATGAGCAGTTCTTC.

This clone was seen a single time. The J gene is TRBJ1-1, the V gene TRBV6-1, with D maybe TRBD1 (6 bases). The ends were cut back, 5 bases at V and 1 base at J, with 11 bases in the middle. The CDR3 length is 14 residues. Germline loops: CDR1 MNHNS, CDR2 SASEGT. The CDR3 region has the DNA TGTGCCAGCAGTCTAGAGGGACAGAACACTGAAGCTTTCTTT. Residues: CASSLEGQNTEAFF.

The chain has TRBV18 and TRBJ2-3, with 8 bases identical to TRBD2. Germline V gene lookup returns CDR1 KGHSH and CDR2 LQKENI. CDR3 length equals 14 residues. Trimming at V came to 4 bases and at J to 3 bases, leaving 3 bases not matched to a gene. CDR3 loop: CASSRGLGTDTQYF. The CDR3 bases are TGTGCCAGCTCACGGGGACTAGGAACAGATACGCAGTATTTT.

In regard to this clone: The sample holds other DNA sequences that translate to the same CDR3. This chain uses TRBV7-9 with TRBJ1-4; D gene uncertain. The CDR3 has 12 amino acids. CDR1 and CDR2 (germline): SEHNR, FQNEAQ (reference sequence). V was trimmed by 0 bases and J by 6 bases, leaving 2 bases between them. The CDR3 here is CASSLADEKLFF. The CDR3, as DNA: TGTGCCAGCAGCTTAGCGGATGAAAAACTGTTTTTT.

The chain links TRBV19 to TRBJ2-3, with D possibly matching TRBD2 (6 bases). The CDR3 has 14 amino acids. The ends were cut back, 7 bases at V and 2 bases at J, with 13 bases in the middle. CDR1 is LNHDA, CDR2 SQIVND, per germline (reference sequence). As DNA, the CDR3 is TGTGCCAGTACCATGGGGGGTTACACAGATACGCAGTATTTT. Protein sequence: CASTMGGYTDTQYF.

The rearrangement links TRBV19 to TRBJ1-3, with D possibly TRBD1 on 6 matching bases. This CDR3 has 14 residues. Germline V CDR1 and CDR2: LNHDA, SQIVND (reference sequence). Trimming took off 8 bases at V and 5 bases at J, with 16 bases between the two ends. In DNA, the CDR3 is TGTGCCAGTGGAAATCAGGGGACCCGAAACACCATATATTTT. Translated: CASGNQGTRNTIYF.

J is TRBJ2-7 and V is TRBV27, with 8 positions matching TRBD2. This CDR3 has 11 amino acids. V gave up 10 bases and J gave up 6 bases; unmatched junction bases: 5. The germline CDR1 and CDR2 sequences are MNHEY and SMNVEV (reference sequence). The CDR3 reads CATVGGVEQYF. The CDR3 DNA follows: TGTGCCACGGTCGGGGGGGTCGAGCAGTACTTC.

The count of this clone is one. V usage is TRBV19 and J usage is TRBJ1-3, with D uncertain. Germline CDR1 and CDR2: LNHDA and SQIVND (reference sequence). CDR3 length: 12 amino acids. CDR3: CASEGSGNTIYF. The DNA of the CDR3 is TGTGCTTCGGAAGGGTCTGGAAACACCATATATTTT.

This chain links TRBV2 with TRBJ1-3; unclear D gene. The germline V gene has CDR1 SNHLY and CDR2 FYNNEI. The CDR3 is made up of 15 amino acids. Trimming stripped 4 bases from V and 0 bases from J, with 10 bases between. The CDR3 region has the DNA TGTGCCAGCAGTGTTTCGAGGGTCTCTGGAAACACCATATATTTT. It encodes CASSVSRVSGNTIYF.

The DNA of the CDR3 is TGTGCCAGCAGCTTGAGCCCGGAGAACACCATATATTTT. Protein sequence: CASSLSPENTIYF. The chain uses TRBV11-2 and TRBJ1-3; D is unclear. V was shortened by 3 bases and J by 7 bases, with 10 bases between the two germline ends. This CDR3 has 13 residues. Germline CDR1 reads SGHAT; CDR2 reads FQNNGV.

J is TRBJ1-6 and V is TRBV15, with D perhaps matching TRBD1 (5 bases). The length of the CDR3 is 15 residues. CDR1 and CDR2 (germline): LNHNV, YYDKDF (reference sequence). Trimming took 1 base from V and 5 from J, leaving 9 bases between them. Written as DNA, the CDR3 is TGTGCCACCAGCAGAGTGAGGGGAGATAATTCACCCCTCCACTTT. As protein: CATSRVRGDNSPLHF.

This rearrangement joins TRBV10-3 to TRBJ2-1; possibly TRBD1 for D (6 bases). The germline V gene has CDR1 ENHRY and CDR2 SYGVKD. The CDR3 has 11 residues. V lost 6 bases, J lost 12 bases, and 12 bases lay in between. CDR3 loop: CAIRSQGWQFF. Written as DNA, the CDR3 is TGTGCCATCAGGTCTCAGGGGTGGCAGTTCTTC.

The rearrangement links TRBV7-2 to TRBJ2-1; D gene unclear. Germline loops: CDR1 SGHTA, CDR2 FQGNSA. This CDR3 is 13 amino acids long. V lost 2 bases and J lost 2, with 4 bases in between. Written as DNA, the CDR3 is TGTGCCAGCAGCTTATTCCCCTACAATGAGCAGTTCTTC. As protein: CASSLFPYNEQFF.

Turning to this clone: The junction departs from the called germline gene at one end, perhaps through a read error. This chain uses TRBV6-6 with TRBJ1-3; 7 bases are shared with TRBD1. Per germline, CDR1 MNHNY and CDR2 SVGAGI (reference sequence). The CDR3 is 12 residues long. CDR3 sequence reads: CASRQGEAGQKF. The CDR3 region has the DNA TGTGCCAGCCGCCAGGGGGAAGCGGGACAGAAGTTT.

The CDR3 DNA follows: TGTGCCAGCAGCGCCCCCCAGTGGACAGTCCCTGACATTCAGTACTTC. It translates to CASSAPQWTVPDIQYF. The chain links TRBV28 to TRBJ2-4; possibly TRBD1 for D (6 bases). Germline lookup yields CDR1 MDHEN and CDR2 SYDVKM. The V and J ends lost 6 bases and 8 bases respectively, with 23 bases between them. This CDR3 is built from 16 residues.

V and J are TRBV7-8 and TRBJ2-5; TRBD2 might be the D (7 bases). The CDR3 consists of 13 residues. Germline CDR1 reads SGHVS; CDR2 reads FQNEAQ. Between the trimmed V and J ends, which lost 5 bases and 5 bases, there was a span of 12 bases. CDR3 protein: CASSGGARETQYF. The DNA for the CDR3 is TGTGCCAGCAGCGGGGGGGCCAGGGAGACCCAGTACTTC.

The chain links TRBV2 to TRBJ1-1; TRBD1 matches 7 bases. This CDR3 region has 15 residues. Germline CDR1 SNHLY, CDR2 FYNNEI. V lost 7 bases to trimming and J lost 1 base; unmatched junction nucleotides: 9. The CDR3 protein is CASMDRLVGNTEAFF. In nucleotides, the CDR3 is TGTGCCAGCATGGACAGGCTCGTAGGGAACACTGAAGCTTTCTTT.